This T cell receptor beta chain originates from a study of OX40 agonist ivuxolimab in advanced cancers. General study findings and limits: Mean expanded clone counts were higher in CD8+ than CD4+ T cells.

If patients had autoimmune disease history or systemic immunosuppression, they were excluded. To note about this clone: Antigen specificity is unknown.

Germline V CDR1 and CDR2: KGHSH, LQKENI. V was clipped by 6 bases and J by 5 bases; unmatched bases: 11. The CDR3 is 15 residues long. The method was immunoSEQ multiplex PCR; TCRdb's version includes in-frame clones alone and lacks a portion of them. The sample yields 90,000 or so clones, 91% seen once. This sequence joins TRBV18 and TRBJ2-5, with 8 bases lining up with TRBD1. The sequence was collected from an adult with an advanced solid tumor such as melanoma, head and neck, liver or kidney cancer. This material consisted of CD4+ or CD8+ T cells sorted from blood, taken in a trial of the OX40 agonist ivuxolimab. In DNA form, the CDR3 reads TGTGCCAGCTCGCCCCGGGGCAGGGGGCAGGAGACCCAGTACTTC. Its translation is CASSPRGRGQETQYF.